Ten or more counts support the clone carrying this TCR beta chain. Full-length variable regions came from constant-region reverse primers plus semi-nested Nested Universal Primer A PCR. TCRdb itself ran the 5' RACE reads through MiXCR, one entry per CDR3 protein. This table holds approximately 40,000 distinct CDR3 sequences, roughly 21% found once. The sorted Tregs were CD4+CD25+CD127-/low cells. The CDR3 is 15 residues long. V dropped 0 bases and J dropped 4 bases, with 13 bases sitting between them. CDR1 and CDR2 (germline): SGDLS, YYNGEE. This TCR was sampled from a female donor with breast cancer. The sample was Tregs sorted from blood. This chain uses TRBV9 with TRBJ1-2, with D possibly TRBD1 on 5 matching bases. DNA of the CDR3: TGTGCCAGCAGCGTAGGAGGGGCCGCGAGCTATGGCTACACCTTC. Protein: CASSVGGAASYGYTF.